This is a list of T cell receptor beta chains from one sample in a study of cytomegalovirus exposure and HLA in healthy donors. The repertoire was sequenced with immunoSEQ multiplex PCR; TCRdb's copy has only in-frame clones and lacks some. The table includes around 140,000 clones, 82% detected once. Sequencing was performed on PBMCs. The receptors here all came from a male donor in good health and CMV-seronegative. CDR3s include the opening cysteine and the closing phenylalanine or tryptophan. The D gene is left open where the match is weak. Expanded clones are given a class, and other clones once, few, many or no size at all.

NA	TRBV29-1	NA	TRBJ2-3	CVVRRSSTDTQYF	TGCGTGGTTCGGAGATCTAGCACAGATACGCAGTATTTT
NA	TRBV5-1	TRBD2	TRBJ2-5	CASSLEGLEWKTQYF	TGCGCCAGCAGCTTGGAGGGACTAGAATGGAAGACCCAGTACTTC
NA	TRBV6-5	TRBD1	TRBJ2-1	CASSYGQGVVEQFF	TGTGCCAGCAGTTACGGGCAGGGGGTAGTTGAGCAGTTCTTC
once	TRBV19	TRBD1	TRBJ1-2	CASGRPLWTGDYGYTF	TGTGCCAGTGGGCGCCCTCTTTGGACAGGCGACTATGGCTACACCTTC
NA	TRBV4-3	TRBD2	TRBJ2-3	CASSQDHGLEILWDTQYF	TGCGCCAGCAGCCAAGATCATGGACTAGAGATACTTTGGGATACGCAGTATTTT
NA	TRBV27	NA	TRBJ2-7	CASSPHQTGRSTYEQYF	TGTGCCAGCAGTCCTCACCAGACAGGTCGCTCCACGTACGAGCAGTACTTC
NA	TRBV13	TRBD2	TRBJ2-7	CASSPLLAGGLNYEQYF	TGTGCCAGCAGCCCCCTCCTAGCGGGAGGGCTGAACTACGAGCAGTACTTC
NA	TRBV9	NA	TRBJ1-2	CASSAGTDYHGYTF	TGTGCCAGCAGCGCAGGGACGGACTATCATGGCTACACCTTC
NA	TRBV30	NA	TRBJ2-1	CAESRSYNEQFF	TGTGCCGAATCTAGGTCCTACAATGAGCAGTTCTTC
NA	TRBV9	TRBD2	TRBJ2-1	CAAPTSGYNEQFF	TGTGCCGCGCCGACTAGCGGCTACAATGAGCAGTTCTTC
NA	TRBV9	NA	TRBJ1-5	CASSVDGDQPQHF	TGTGCCAGCAGCGTAGACGGGGATCAGCCCCAGCATTTT
NA	TRBV27	TRBD2	TRBJ2-7	CASSPGLAGGLYEQYF	TGTGCCAGCAGTCCTGGACTAGCGGGAGGCCTCTACGAGCAGTACTTC
NA	TRBV18	TRBD2	TRBJ2-3	CASSPPGASGRTDTQYF	TGTGCCAGCTCACCACCGGGAGCTAGCGGGAGAACAGATACGCAGTATTTT
NA	TRBV7-2	NA	TRBJ2-7	CASKIPGGAYEQYF	TGTGCCAGCAAGATCCCGGGCGGGGCTTACGAGCAGTACTTC
few	TRBV10-3	TRBD2	TRBJ2-3	CAIERESNTDTQYF	TGTGCCATCGAGCGGGAGTCTAACACAGATACGCAGTATTTT
NA	TRBV11-2	TRBD2	TRBJ2-7	CASSLELAGVEQYF	TGTGCCAGCAGCTTAGAACTAGCGGGAGTCGAGCAGTACTTC
NA	TRBV10-3	TRBD1	TRBJ2-7	CAISDRDRYYEQYF	TGTGCCATCAGTGACCGGGACAGGTACTACGAGCAGTACTTC
NA	TRBV4-3	NA	TRBJ2-1	CASSQYSPAGEGLIEQFF	TGCGCCAGCAGCCAATACTCCCCTGCCGGAGAGGGACTCATTGAGCAGTTCTTC
NA	TRBV30	TRBD2	TRBJ2-1	CACTGLAWSEQFF	TGTGCCTGTACGGGACTAGCGTGGAGTGAGCAGTTCTTC
NA	TRBV10-1	NA	TRBJ1-2	CASSTDRNYGYTF	TGCGCCAGCAGTACCGACAGAAACTATGGCTACACCTTC
NA	TRBV19	TRBD1	TRBJ1-5	CASSSPGQGPYSNQPQHF	TGTGCCAGCTCATCCCCGGGACAGGGACCCTATAGCAATCAGCCCCAGCATTTT
once	TRBV6-5	NA	TRBJ2-5	CASSYLYSQETQYF	TGTGCCAGCAGTTACCTTTACAGTCAAGAGACCCAGTACTTC
NA	TRBV6-5	NA	TRBJ1-1	CASSYSPRTEAFF	TGTGCCAGCAGTTACTCCCCGAGGACTGAAGCTTTCTTT
NA	TRBV10-1	TRBD1	TRBJ2-7	CASTPPHGTATYEQYF	TGCGCCAGCACTCCTCCTCACGGGACAGCCACCTACGAGCAGTACTTC
NA	TRBV25-1	TRBD2	TRBJ2-1	CASSVGTSSYNEQFF	TGTGCCAGCAGTGTAGGGACTAGCTCCTACAATGAGCAGTTCTTC
NA	TRBV11-2	NA	TRBJ1-2	CASSLNFGGRSLANYGYTF	TGTGCCAGCAGCTTAAATTTTGGGGGCAGATCCTTAGCTAACTATGGCTACACCTTC
NA	TRBV4-3	TRBD1	TRBJ2-7	CASSQDIGQGAYEQYF	TGCGCCAGCAGCCAAGATATTGGACAGGGGGCCTACGAGCAGTACTTC
NA	TRBV4-3	TRBD1	TRBJ1-1	CASSQGLTGFDTEAFF	TGCGCCAGCAGCCAAGGTCTGACAGGGTTTGACACTGAAGCTTTCTTT
once	TRBV28	NA	TRBJ2-3	CASSPGQITDTQYF	TGTGCCAGCAGCCCAGGACAGATCACAGATACGCAGTATTTT
once	TRBV7-3	TRBD2	TRBJ2-7	CASSSIGTSGEQYF	TGTGCCAGCAGCTCAATCGGGACTAGCGGCGAGCAGTACTTC
NA	TRBV19	TRBD2	TRBJ2-7	CASDSGSSYEQYF	TGTGCCAGCGATAGCGGGAGCTCCTACGAGCAGTACTTC
NA	TRBV6-1	TRBD2	TRBJ2-5	CASSPLAGETQYF	TGTGCCAGCAGTCCCCTAGCGGGTGAGACCCAGTACTTC
once	TRBV5-1	TRBD1	TRBJ2-7	CASSRDRLLTFAYEQYF	TGCGCCAGCAGCCGGGACAGGCTTCTAACTTTCGCCTACGAGCAGTACTTC
NA	TRBV4-3	NA	TRBJ2-1	CASSQEGGAYNEQFF	TGCGCCAGCAGCCAAGAAGGCGGGGCCTACAATGAGCAGTTCTTC
NA	TRBV7-9	NA	TRBJ1-5	CASSWGQGRSNQPQHF	TGTGCCAGCAGCTGGGGGCAGGGCCGTAGCAATCAGCCCCAGCATTTT
NA	TRBV29-1	TRBD2	TRBJ2-3	CSVGASGQLTDTQYF	TGCAGCGTTGGGGCTAGCGGTCAGCTCACAGATACGCAGTATTTT
NA	TRBV5-6	NA	TRBJ2-7	CASSLGIVEQYF	TGTGCCAGCAGCCTGGGAATAGTGGAGCAGTACTTC
NA	TRBV4-3	NA	TRBJ2-1	CASSQAGLGTYNEQFF	TGCGCCAGCAGCCAAGCCGGACTCGGCACCTACAATGAGCAGTTCTTC
few	TRBV13	NA	TRBJ2-1	CASSSPRNEQFF	TGTGCCAGCAGCTCCCCGAGGAATGAGCAGTTCTTC
NA	TRBV9	NA	TRBJ2-7	CASSGAGTGGEQYF	TGTGCCAGCAGCGGCGCGGGGACGGGTGGAGAGCAGTACTTC
NA	TRBV6-1	NA	TRBJ2-1	CASTPSRHNEQFF	TGTGCCAGCACCCCTAGCCGGCACAATGAGCAGTTCTTC
NA	TRBV6-1	TRBD1	TRBJ2-7	CASSEAWTGGWEQYF	TGTGCCAGCAGTGAAGCTTGGACAGGGGGCTGGGAGCAGTACTTC
NA	TRBV28	NA	TRBJ2-5	CASSARLGQETQYF	TGTGCCAGCAGTGCGAGACTCGGGCAAGAGACCCAGTACTTC
NA	TRBV29-1	TRBD2	TRBJ2-3	CSGVGAGVDTQYF	TGCAGCGGGGTAGGAGCGGGAGTAGATACGCAGTATTTT
NA	TRBV25-1	TRBD1	TRBJ2-2	CASSGTGGWTGELFF	TGTGCCAGCAGCGGGACAGGGGGCTGGACCGGGGAGCTGTTTTTT
NA	TRBV29-1	NA	TRBJ2-1	CSARDWDEQFF	TGCAGCGCCCGTGACTGGGATGAGCAGTTCTTC
NA	TRBV4-1	TRBD1	TRBJ2-1	CASSQESGTGYNEQFF	TGCGCCAGCAGCCAAGAGTCAGGGACAGGATACAATGAGCAGTTCTTC
NA	TRBV15	TRBD1	TRBJ2-1	CATSRDQGTGGEQFF	TGTGCCACCAGCAGAGATCAAGGGACAGGCGGGGAGCAGTTCTTC
NA	TRBV4-3	NA	TRBJ1-6	CASSHGGGKDSPLHF	TGCGCCAGCAGCCACGGGGGAGGGAAGGATTCACCCCTCCACTTT
once	TRBV10-2	TRBD2	TRBJ2-2	CASRLAGVNTGELFF	TGCGCCAGCAGACTAGCGGGAGTCAACACCGGGGAGCTGTTTTTT
NA	TRBV15	NA	TRBJ1-1	CATSNKGMAEAFF	TGTGCCACCAGCAATAAGGGGATGGCTGAAGCTTTCTTT
few	TRBV7-9	TRBD2	TRBJ2-1	CSSSGGLAGVGGEQFF	TGTTCCAGCAGCGGGGGACTAGCGGGTGTCGGTGGTGAGCAGTTCTTC
NA	TRBV6-5	NA	TRBJ2-7	CASSYSGGYAYEQYF	TGTGCCAGCAGTTACTCTGGAGGGTACGCGTACGAGCAGTACTTC
few	TRBV25-1	NA	TRBJ2-3	CASRGDTQYF	TGTGCCAGCCGGGGAGATACGCAGTATTTT
NA	TRBV4-2	TRBD2	TRBJ2-7	CASSQASGSSGVAYEQYF	TGTGCCAGCAGCCAAGCTAGCGGAAGCAGCGGGGTAGCCTACGAGCAGTACTTC